This TCR beta chain was profiled in a study of blood T cell repertoires in COVID-19. The length of the CDR3 is 14 residues. The germline V gene has CDR1 MDHEN and CDR2 SYDVKM. Trimming left V 5 bases short and J 6 bases short, with 16 bases between. In the source study's methods: Reference gene primer amplification in the assay estimated nucleated cell counts. Sequencing used immunoSEQ multiplex PCR; TCRdb keeps in-frame clones, though not all of them. The V and J calls and the clone size are those of that table, but D and trimming were determined from the DNA. The sample lists around 280,000 clones; 90% were seen once.

This sequence joins TRBV28 and TRBJ1-1; tentative D call: TRBD1 (5 bases). The sequenced material came from PBMCs or T cells enriched from blood (not recorded which). This TCR came from a woman aged 18-29 years with acute COVID-19. The CDR3 reads CASSQRRGFPEAFF. The CDR3, as DNA: TGTGCCAGCAGTCAACGGCGGGGGTTTCCTGAAGCTTTCTTT.